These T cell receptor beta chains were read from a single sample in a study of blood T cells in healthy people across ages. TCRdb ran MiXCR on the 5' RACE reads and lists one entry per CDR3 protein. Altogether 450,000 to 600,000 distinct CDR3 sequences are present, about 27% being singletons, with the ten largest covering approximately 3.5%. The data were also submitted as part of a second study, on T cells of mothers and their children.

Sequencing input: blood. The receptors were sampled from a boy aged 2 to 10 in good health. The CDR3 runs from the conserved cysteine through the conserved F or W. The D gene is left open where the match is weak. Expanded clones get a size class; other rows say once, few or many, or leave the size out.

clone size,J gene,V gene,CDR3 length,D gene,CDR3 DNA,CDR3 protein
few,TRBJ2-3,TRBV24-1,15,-,TGTGCCACCAGTAGACTATTCCCTAGCACAGATACGCAGTATTTT,CATSRLFPSTDTQYF
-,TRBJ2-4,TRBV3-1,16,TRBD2,TGTGCCAGCAGCCAAGTGGGGGGAGGGGACAAAAACATTCAGTACTTC,CASSQVGGGDKNIQYF
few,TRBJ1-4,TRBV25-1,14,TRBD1,TGTGCCAGCGTGGGACAGCGCGAGACAGAAAAACTGTTTTTT,CASVGQRETEKLFF
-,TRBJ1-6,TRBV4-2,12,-,TGTGCCAGCAGCAAAGCAAATTCACCCCTCCACTTT,CASSKANSPLHF
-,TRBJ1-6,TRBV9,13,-,TGTGCCAGCAGCGAGAAACTTCCAGGGGCCCTCCACTTT,CASSEKLPGALHF
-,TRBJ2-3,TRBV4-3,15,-,TGCGCCAGCAGCCAAGATGGGAGCATTGCAGATACGCAGTATTTT,CASSQDGSIADTQYF
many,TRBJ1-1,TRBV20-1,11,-,TGCAGTGCTTTCCTGAACACTGAAGCTTTCTTT,CSAFLNTEAFF
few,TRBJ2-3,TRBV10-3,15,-,TGTGCCATCAGTGAATTCTCGGGAGTCACAGATACGCAGTATTTT,CAISEFSGVTDTQYF
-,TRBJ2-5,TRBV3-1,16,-,TGTGCCAGCAGCCAAGACACGGGCCAGATCAGTGAGACCCAGTACTTC,CASSQDTGQISETQYF
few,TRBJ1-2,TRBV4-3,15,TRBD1,TGCGCCAGCAGCCAAGACCCCAGGGGGGACTATGGCTACACCTTC,CASSQDPRGDYGYTF
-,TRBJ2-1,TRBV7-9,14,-,TGTGCCAGCAGCTTAACTTTAAGCGGAGATGAGCAGTTCTTC,CASSLTLSGDEQFF
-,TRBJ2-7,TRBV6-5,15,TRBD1,TGTGCCAGCAGGCCTCCGGGACAGGGGGCAGTCGAGCAGTACTTC,CASRPPGQGAVEQYF
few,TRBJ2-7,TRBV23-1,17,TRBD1,TGCGCCAGCAGTCAATCCCCCGACAGGGTGAGCTCCTACGAGCAGTACTTC,CASSQSPDRVSSYEQYF
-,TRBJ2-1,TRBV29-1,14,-,TGCAGCGTTGAACCGGGGAGCTCCTACAATGAGCAGTTCTTC,CSVEPGSSYNEQFF
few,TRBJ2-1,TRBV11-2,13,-,TGTGCCAGCAGCTCCGACCCGCTCACTGAGCAGTTCTTC,CASSSDPLTEQFF
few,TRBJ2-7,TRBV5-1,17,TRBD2,TGCGCCAGCAGCCGCCAACCAAACCTAGCGGGCTCCTACGAGCAGTACTTC,CASSRQPNLAGSYEQYF
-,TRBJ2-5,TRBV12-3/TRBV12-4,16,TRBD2,TGTGCCAGCAGTTCTGGGGTCCGGGGGGGCCAAGAGACCCAGTACTTC,CASSSGVRGGQETQYF
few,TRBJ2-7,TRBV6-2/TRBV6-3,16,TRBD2,TGTGCCAGCAGTCCTCCGGGACTAGCGGTCGGCAACGAGCAGTACTTC,CASSPPGLAVGNEQYF
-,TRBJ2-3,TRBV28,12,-,TGTGCCAGCAGTTTATTTGCAGATACGCAGTATTTT,CASSLFADTQYF
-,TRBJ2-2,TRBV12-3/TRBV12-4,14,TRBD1,TGTGCCAGCAGTCCACAGGGGTCGGGCGGGGAGCTGTTTTTT,CASSPQGSGGELFF
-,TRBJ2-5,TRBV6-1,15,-,TGTGCCAGCGGAGGGGCGGGGTTAGTCAAAGAGACCCAGTACTTC,CASGGAGLVKETQYF
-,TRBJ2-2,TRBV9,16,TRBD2,TGTGCCAGCAGCGTATGGCCGGGAGGAGACACCGGGGAGCTGTTTTTT,CASSVWPGGDTGELFF
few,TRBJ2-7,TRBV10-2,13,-,TGCGCCAGCAGGCCCAGGGGTGGACGGGAGCAGTACTTC,CASRPRGGREQYF
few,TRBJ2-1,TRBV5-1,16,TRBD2,TGCGCCAGCAGCTCCCTTCTAGCGGGGGGGCTTGGTGAGCAGTTCTTC,CASSSLLAGGLGEQFF
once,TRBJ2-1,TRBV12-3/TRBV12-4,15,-,TGTGCCGGCAGGCCGGAATGGACAGCCTACAATGAGCAGTTCTTC,CAGRPEWTAYNEQFF
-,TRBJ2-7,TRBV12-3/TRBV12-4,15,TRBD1,TGTGCCAGCAGTTCACAGGGGGCCCTCTCCTACGAGCAGTACTTC,CASSSQGALSYEQYF
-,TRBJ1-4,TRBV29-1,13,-,TGCAGCGTTGGAGACAGGACTAATGAAAAACTGTTTTTT,CSVGDRTNEKLFF